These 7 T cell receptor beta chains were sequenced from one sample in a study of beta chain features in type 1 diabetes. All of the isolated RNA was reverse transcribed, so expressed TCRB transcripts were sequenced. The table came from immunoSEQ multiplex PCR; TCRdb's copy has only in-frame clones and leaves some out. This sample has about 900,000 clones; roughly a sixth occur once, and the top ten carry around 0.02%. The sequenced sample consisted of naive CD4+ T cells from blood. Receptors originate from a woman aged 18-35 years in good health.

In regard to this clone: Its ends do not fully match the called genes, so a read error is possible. CDR3 protein: CAGSLGLDTEAFF. Here the CDR3 DNA reads TGTGCCGGCAGCTTAGGGCTGGACACTGAAGCTTTCTTT. V gene TRBV7-2 combines with J gene TRBJ1-1; D ambiguous. There are 13 residues in the CDR3. Germline assignment: CDR1 SGHTA and CDR2 FQGNSA.

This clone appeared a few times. DNA for the CDR3: TGTGCCAGCACCCAACTAGCGCCAGCCTACAATGAGCAGTTCTTC. Protein: CASTQLAPAYNEQFF. V gene TRBV2 combines with J gene TRBJ2-1; 7 bases fit TRBD2. The J segment lost 2 bases and the V segment lost 7 bases, leaving 8 bases of the junction unmatched. The CDR3 consists of 15 residues. The V gene's germline CDR1 is SNHLY and CDR2 FYNNEI. Variable domain in full (rest from reference TRBV2 and TRBJ2-1): EPEVTQTPSHQVTQMGQEVILRCVPISNHLYFYWYRQILGQKVEFLVSFYNNEISEKSEIFDDQFSVERPDGSNFTLKIRSTKLEDSAMYFCASTQLAPAYNEQFFGPGTRLTVL.

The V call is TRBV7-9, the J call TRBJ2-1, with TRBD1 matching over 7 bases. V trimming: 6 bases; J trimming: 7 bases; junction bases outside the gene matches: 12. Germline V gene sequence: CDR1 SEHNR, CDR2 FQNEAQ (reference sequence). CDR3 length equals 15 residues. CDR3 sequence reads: CASRITGDPPNEQFF. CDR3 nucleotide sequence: TGTGCCAGCAGGATAACAGGGGACCCACCTAATGAGCAGTTCTTC.

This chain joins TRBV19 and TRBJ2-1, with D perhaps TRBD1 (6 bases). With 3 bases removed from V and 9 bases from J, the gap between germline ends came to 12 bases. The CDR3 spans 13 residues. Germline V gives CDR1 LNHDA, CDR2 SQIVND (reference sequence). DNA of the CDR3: TGTGCCAGTAGTATGAGGGGGAGCGGTGAGCAGTTCTTC. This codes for CASSMRGSGEQFF. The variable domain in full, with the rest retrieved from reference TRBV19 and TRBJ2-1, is DGGITQSPKYLFRKEGQNVTLSCEQNLNHDAMYWYRQDPGQGLRLIYYSQIVNDFQKGDIAEGYSVSREKKESFPLTVTSAQKNPTAFYLCASSMRGSGEQFFGPGTRLTVL.

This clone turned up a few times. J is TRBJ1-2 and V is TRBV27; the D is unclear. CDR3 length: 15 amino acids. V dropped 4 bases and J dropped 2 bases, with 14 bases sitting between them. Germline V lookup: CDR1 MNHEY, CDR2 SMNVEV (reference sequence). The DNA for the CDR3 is TGTGCCAGCAGTTCTATTTTAGAACCCAACTATGGCTACACCTTC. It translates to CASSSILEPNYGYTF.

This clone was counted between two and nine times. This CDR3 is CASSLFRQRTDTQYF. The CDR3 DNA reads TGTGCCAGCAGCTTATTCCGGCAGCGGACAGATACGCAGTATTTT. The genes are TRBV7-2 and TRBJ2-3; possibly TRBD2 for D (5 bases). In germline, CDR1 is SGHTA, CDR2 FQGNSA. There are 15 residues in the CDR3. The V gene lost 2 bases and the J gene lost 3 bases, with 12 bases spanning the gap.

In nucleotides, the CDR3 is TGTGCCAGCAGCTTAGGGAGAGCCGGGGAGCTGTTTTTT. Amino acid sequence: CASSLGRAGELFF. This sequence joins TRBV7-9 and TRBJ2-2; D is unclear. The length of the CDR3 is 13 residues. The ends were cut back, 1 base at V and 6 bases at J, with 6 bases in the middle. Germline loops: CDR1 SEHNR, CDR2 FQNEAQ (reference sequence).